The rows below give T cell receptor beta chains drawn from one sample of a study of blood T cell repertoires in COVID-19. Profiling relied on immunoSEQ multiplex PCR, and the TCRdb table lists in-frame clones only, not all of them. Of a few hundred thousand clones listed, about 90% are singletons. Sequenced: peripheral blood. These receptors came from a man aged 55 to 70 with acute or convalescent COVID-19. Both conserved end residues are part of each CDR3. Fields, in order: CDR3 protein, V gene, J gene, clone size, CDR3 length. Clone size is stated in some rows and not others, as once, few, many or a class when expanded.

CDR3: CASSSRLKPTNEKLFF
V: TRBV6-2/TRBV6-3
J: TRBJ1-4
size: few
length: 16

CDR3: CAWKEDTGELFF
V: TRBV30
J: TRBJ2-2
size: NA
length: 12

CDR3: CASSPPAGYTGELFF
V: TRBV19
J: TRBJ2-2
size: NA
length: 15

CDR3: CASSDRTGITGQPQHF
V: TRBV28
J: TRBJ1-5
size: NA
length: 16

CDR3: CASSSRTSGSIHEQFF
V: TRBV28
J: TRBJ2-1
size: NA
length: 16

CDR3: CASTDLAGGGQPQHF
V: TRBV28
J: TRBJ1-5
size: NA
length: 15

CDR3: CACSGVKGLWRSTEAFF
V: TRBV27
J: TRBJ1-1
size: NA
length: 17

CDR3: CASSQDQSSGSTQYF
V: TRBV4-1
J: TRBJ2-3
size: NA
length: 15

CDR3: CASSYDTGSNTIYF
V: TRBV6-5
J: TRBJ1-3
size: NA
length: 14

CDR3: CATSDHGLAGGSYNEQFF
V: TRBV24-1
J: TRBJ2-1
size: NA
length: 18

CDR3: CASSQGQVYGYTF
V: TRBV6-2/TRBV6-3
J: TRBJ1-2
size: NA
length: 13

CDR3: CASTAPRGPQHF
V: TRBV28
J: TRBJ1-5
size: NA
length: 12

CDR3: CASGPTGKLQPQHF
V: TRBV2
J: TRBJ1-5
size: few
length: 14

CDR3: CASSLEGGRANYGYTF
V: TRBV7-2
J: TRBJ1-2
size: NA
length: 16

CDR3: CSVGDNEQYF
V: TRBV29-1
J: TRBJ2-7
size: NA
length: 10

CDR3: CAWSVKGVSYNEQFF
V: TRBV30
J: TRBJ2-1
size: NA
length: 15

CDR3: CATSDFSLHRLSGNTIYF
V: TRBV24-1
J: TRBJ1-3
size: NA
length: 18

CDR3: CASSFGVVAVSQYF
V: TRBV28
J: TRBJ2-5
size: NA
length: 14

CDR3: CASSLGARTQGTQYF
V: TRBV11-2
J: TRBJ2-5
size: NA
length: 15

CDR3: CASSSPPGRGLSSNEKLFF
V: TRBV5-5
J: TRBJ1-4
size: NA
length: 19

CDR3: CASSAGQGFAGNTIYF
V: TRBV9
J: TRBJ1-3
size: NA
length: 16

CDR3: CASSSRGQGRDEKLFF
V: TRBV28
J: TRBJ1-4
size: NA
length: 16

CDR3: CSASGRTSTSGANVLTF
V: TRBV20-1
J: TRBJ2-6
size: NA
length: 17

CDR3: CASSLLREQYF
V: TRBV7-2
J: TRBJ2-7
size: NA
length: 11

CDR3: CATTGVGNTGELFF
V: TRBV10-3
J: TRBJ2-2
size: NA
length: 14

CDR3: CASTAAGAGETQYF
V: TRBV27
J: TRBJ2-5
size: NA
length: 14

CDR3: CASSLLDRSFF
V: TRBV5-5
J: TRBJ2-1
size: NA
length: 11

CDR3: CASSQDRSGYNEQFF
V: TRBV4-2
J: TRBJ2-1
size: NA
length: 15

CDR3: CARRGAPYEQYF
V: TRBV10-1
J: TRBJ2-7
size: NA
length: 12

CDR3: CASTEGQGAYSQYF
V: TRBV19
J: TRBJ2-3
size: NA
length: 14

CDR3: CASSEVRVGELFF
V: TRBV6-1
J: TRBJ2-2
size: NA
length: 13

CDR3: CASSQERGRRISPLHF
V: TRBV4-1
J: TRBJ1-6
size: NA
length: 16

CDR3: CASSLEVGDSPLHF
V: TRBV5-1
J: TRBJ1-6
size: NA
length: 14

CDR3: CASSLGGSQTDTQYF
V: TRBV28
J: TRBJ2-3
size: NA
length: 15

CDR3: CATSDLRATGDENTEAFF
V: TRBV24-1
J: TRBJ1-1
size: NA
length: 18

CDR3: CASSLLGAGETQYF
V: TRBV27
J: TRBJ2-5
size: few
length: 14

CDR3: CASSKALGSGTSGSSYEQYF
V: TRBV21-1
J: TRBJ2-7
size: NA
length: 20

CDR3: CASSNNPGNEQFF
V: TRBV28
J: TRBJ2-1
size: NA
length: 13

CDR3: CATSDTDRVGTEAFF
V: TRBV24-1
J: TRBJ1-1
size: NA
length: 15

CDR3: CASKADVRFGYTF
V: TRBV2
J: TRBJ1-2
size: NA
length: 13

CDR3: CASSPDRVRGGYTF
V: TRBV7-2
J: TRBJ1-2
size: NA
length: 14

CDR3: CASSVDRGLSSQPQHF
V: TRBV19
J: TRBJ1-5
size: NA
length: 16

CDR3: CAWRGLRTDTQYF
V: TRBV30
J: TRBJ2-3
size: NA
length: 13

CDR3: CASSDSMEGIAKNIQYF
V: TRBV6-4
J: TRBJ2-4
size: NA
length: 17

CDR3: CASIRDRDTEAFF
V: TRBV2
J: TRBJ1-1
size: once
length: 13

CDR3: CATSRDRSSSGRQETQYF
V: TRBV15
J: TRBJ2-5
size: NA
length: 18

CDR3: CASSLTPSGRSGYNEQFF
V: TRBV11-2
J: TRBJ2-1
size: NA
length: 18

CDR3: CASSLAPVGDIEKLFF
V: TRBV7-9
J: TRBJ1-4
size: NA
length: 16

CDR3: CSVEDPGSWRRENEQFF
V: TRBV29-1
J: TRBJ2-1
size: NA
length: 17

CDR3: CASRNEGEAFF
V: TRBV5-1
J: TRBJ1-1
size: NA
length: 11

CDR3: CASSSRGGQGTTAQYF
V: TRBV19
J: TRBJ2-5
size: NA
length: 16

CDR3: CASSPSDRGELFF
V: TRBV4-2
J: TRBJ2-2
size: NA
length: 13